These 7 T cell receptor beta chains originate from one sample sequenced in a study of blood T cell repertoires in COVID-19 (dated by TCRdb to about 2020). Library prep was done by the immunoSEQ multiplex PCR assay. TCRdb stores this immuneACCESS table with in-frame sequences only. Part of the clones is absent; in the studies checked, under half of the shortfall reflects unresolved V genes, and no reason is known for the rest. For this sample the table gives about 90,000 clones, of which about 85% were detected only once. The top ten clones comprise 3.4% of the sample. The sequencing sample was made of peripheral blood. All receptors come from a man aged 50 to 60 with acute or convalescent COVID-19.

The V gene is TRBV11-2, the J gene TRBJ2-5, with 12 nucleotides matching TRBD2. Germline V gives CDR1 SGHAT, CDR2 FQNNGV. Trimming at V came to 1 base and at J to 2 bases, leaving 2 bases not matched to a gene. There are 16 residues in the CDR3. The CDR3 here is CASSLGTSGAQETQYF. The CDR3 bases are TGTGCCAGCAGCTTAGGGACTAGCGGGGCACAAGAGACCCAGTACTTC.

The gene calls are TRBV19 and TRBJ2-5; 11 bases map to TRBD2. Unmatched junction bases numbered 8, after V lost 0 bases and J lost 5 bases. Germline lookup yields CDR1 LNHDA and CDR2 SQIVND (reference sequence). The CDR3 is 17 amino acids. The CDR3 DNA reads TGTGCCAGTAGTATAGATCTCTGGACTAGCGGGTCGGAGACCCAGTACTTC. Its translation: CASSIDLWTSGSETQYF. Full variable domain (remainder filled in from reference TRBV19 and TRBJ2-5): DGGITQSPKYLFRKEGQNVTLSCEQNLNHDAMYWYRQDPGQGLRLIYYSQIVNDFQKGDIAEGYSVSREKKESFPLTVTSAQKNPTAFYLCASSIDLWTSGSETQYFGPGTRLLVL.

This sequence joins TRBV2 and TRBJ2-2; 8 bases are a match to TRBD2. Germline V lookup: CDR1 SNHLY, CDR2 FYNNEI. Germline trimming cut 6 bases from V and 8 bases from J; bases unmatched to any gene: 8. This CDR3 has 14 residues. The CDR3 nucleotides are TGTGCCAGCAGACCGGGAGGGCCAGCGGGGGAGCTGTTTTTT. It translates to CASRPGGPAGELFF.

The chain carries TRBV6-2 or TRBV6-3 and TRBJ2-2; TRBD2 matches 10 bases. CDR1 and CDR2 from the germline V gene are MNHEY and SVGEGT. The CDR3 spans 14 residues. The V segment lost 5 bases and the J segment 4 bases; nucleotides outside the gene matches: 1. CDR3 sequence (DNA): TGTGCCAGCAGTAGCGGGGGGGCCACCGGGGAGCTGTTTTTT. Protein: CASSSGGATGELFF.

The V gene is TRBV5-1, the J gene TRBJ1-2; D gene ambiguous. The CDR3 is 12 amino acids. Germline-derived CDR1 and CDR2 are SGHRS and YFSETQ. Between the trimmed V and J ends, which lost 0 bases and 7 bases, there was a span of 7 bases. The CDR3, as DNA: TGCGCCAGCAGCTTGGGCCGGGGTGGCTACACCTTC. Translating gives CASSLGRGGYTF. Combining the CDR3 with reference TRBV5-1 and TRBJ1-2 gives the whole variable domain KAGVTQTPRYLIKTRGQQVTLSCSPISGHRSVSWYQQTPGQGLQFLFEYFSETQRNKGNFPGRFSGRQFSNSRSEMNVSTLELGDSALYLCASSLGRGGYTFGSGTRLTVV.

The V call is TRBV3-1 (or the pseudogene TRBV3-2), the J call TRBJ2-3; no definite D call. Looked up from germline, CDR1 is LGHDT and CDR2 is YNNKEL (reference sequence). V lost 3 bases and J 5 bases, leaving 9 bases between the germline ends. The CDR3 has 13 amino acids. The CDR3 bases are TGTGCCAGCAGCCAGTATAGTGGAGATACGCAGTATTTT. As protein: CASSQYSGDTQYF.

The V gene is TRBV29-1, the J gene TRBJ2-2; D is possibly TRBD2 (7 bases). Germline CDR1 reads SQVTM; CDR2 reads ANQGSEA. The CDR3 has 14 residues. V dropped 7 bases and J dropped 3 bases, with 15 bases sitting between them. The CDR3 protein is CSAKRGADTGELFF. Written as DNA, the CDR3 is TGCAGCGCAAAACGGGGGGCAGACACCGGGGAGCTGTTTTTT.